What follows is one T cell receptor beta chain and its context. Its antigen is unidentified. Trimming left V 2 bases short and J 3 bases short, with 13 bases between. The CDR3 is 15 residues long. TCR beta CDR3 regions were amplified from RNA. HTBI primers drove first-round RT-PCR of the TCR CDR3. TCRdb called the multiplex PCR reads again in MiXCR, with one record for every CDR3 protein. Here the sample spans hundreds of thousands of distinct CDR3 sequences, 24% being singletons. This sample was included in a study of T cells in Graves' hyperthyroidism and ophthalmopathy. Study-level points and caveats: Through a model of 13 V-J features, ophthalmopathy was separated from stable hyperthyroidism. Blood also carried most thyroid clonotypes expanded above 0.001.

Exclusion of a patient resulted from uncontrolled infection, other autoimmune disease, pregnancy or lactation. PBMCs came from 9 to 10 ml fresh peripheral blood. Sample: blood. The rearrangement links TRBV12-3 or TRBV12-4 to TRBJ1-1; D possibly corresponds to TRBD1 (5 bases). The source of this sequence is a young woman with Graves' ophthalmopathy. CDR3 DNA sequence: TGTGCCAGCAGTTTATCGAAGGGACGGGACACTGAAGCTTTCTTT. Its protein is CASSLSKGRDTEAFF.